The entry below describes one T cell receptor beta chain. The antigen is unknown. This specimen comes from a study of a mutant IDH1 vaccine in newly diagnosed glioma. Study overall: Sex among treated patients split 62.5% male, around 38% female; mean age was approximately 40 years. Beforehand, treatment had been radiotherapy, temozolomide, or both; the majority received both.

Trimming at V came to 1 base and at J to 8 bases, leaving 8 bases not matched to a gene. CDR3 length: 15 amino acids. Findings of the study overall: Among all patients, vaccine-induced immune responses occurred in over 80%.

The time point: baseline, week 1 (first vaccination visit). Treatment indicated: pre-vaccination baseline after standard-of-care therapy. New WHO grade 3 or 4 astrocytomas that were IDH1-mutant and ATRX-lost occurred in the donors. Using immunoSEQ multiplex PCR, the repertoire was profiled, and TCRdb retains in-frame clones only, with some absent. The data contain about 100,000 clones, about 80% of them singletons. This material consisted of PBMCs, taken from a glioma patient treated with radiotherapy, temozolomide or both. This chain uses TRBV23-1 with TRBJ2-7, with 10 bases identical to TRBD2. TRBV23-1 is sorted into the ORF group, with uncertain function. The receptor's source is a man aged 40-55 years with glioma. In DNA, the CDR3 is TGCGCCAGCAGTCAATTGCGAGTAGCGGGAGGCCAGCAGTACTTC. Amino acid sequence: CASSQLRVAGGQQYF.